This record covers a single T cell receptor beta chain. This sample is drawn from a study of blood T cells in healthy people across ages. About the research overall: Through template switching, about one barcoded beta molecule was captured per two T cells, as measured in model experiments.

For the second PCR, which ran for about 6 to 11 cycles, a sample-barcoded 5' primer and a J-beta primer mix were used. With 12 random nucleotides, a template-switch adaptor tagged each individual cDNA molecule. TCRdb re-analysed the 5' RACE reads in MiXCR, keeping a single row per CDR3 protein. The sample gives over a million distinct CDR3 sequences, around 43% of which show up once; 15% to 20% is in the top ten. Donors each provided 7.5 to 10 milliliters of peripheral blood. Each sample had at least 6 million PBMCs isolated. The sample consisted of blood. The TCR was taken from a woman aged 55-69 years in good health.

Written as DNA, the CDR3 is TGTGCCAGCAGCCACCCCTATCGGGGGGCGGACACAGATACGCAGTATTTT. Encoded protein: CASSHPYRGADTDTQYF. This chain joins TRBV4-2 and TRBJ2-3; weak D call: TRBD2 (7 bases). The CDR3 consists of 17 residues. Trimming took 3 bases from V and 2 from J, leaving 18 bases between them. Germline V gene lookup returns CDR1 LGHNA and CDR2 YNFKEQ.